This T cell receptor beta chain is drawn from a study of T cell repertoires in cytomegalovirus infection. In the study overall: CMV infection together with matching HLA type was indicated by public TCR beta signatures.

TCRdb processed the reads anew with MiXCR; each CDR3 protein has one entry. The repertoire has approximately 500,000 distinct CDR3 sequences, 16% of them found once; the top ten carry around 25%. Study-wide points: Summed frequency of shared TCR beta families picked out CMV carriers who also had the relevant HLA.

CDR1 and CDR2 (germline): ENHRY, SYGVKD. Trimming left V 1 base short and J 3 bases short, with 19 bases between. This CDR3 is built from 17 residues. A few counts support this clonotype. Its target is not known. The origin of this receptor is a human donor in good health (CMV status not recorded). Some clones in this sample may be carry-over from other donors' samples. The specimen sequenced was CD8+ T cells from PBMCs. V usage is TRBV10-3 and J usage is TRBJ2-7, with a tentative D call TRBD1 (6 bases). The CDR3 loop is CAISELRETGEIYEQYF. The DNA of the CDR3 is TGTGCCATCAGTGAGTTGAGGGAGACAGGAGAAATCTACGAGCAGTACTTC.